This TCR beta chain comes out of a study of T cells in Graves' hyperthyroidism and ophthalmopathy. Study overall: Before any treatment, at initial diagnosis, peripheral blood was collected. Study-level points and caveats: In the analysis, a 13 V-J model separated ophthalmopathy from stable hyperthyroidism.

This clonotype was detected a few times. Antigen: not known. Lactation, pregnancy, other autoimmune disease or uncontrolled infection led to exclusion of patients. 10 ml of fresh peripheral blood supplied the PBMCs. The CDR3 spans 13 residues. Germline CDR1 reads LNHDA; CDR2 reads SQIVND (reference sequence). J lost 2 bases, V lost 7 bases, and 1 base had no gene match. The investigators amplified TCR beta CDR3 regions from RNA transcripts. During a first-round RT-PCR of the TCR CDR3, the HTBI primer set was used. One entry per CDR3 protein results from TCRdb running MiXCR on the multiplex PCR reads. The sample includes about 500,000 distinct CDR3 sequences, approximately 15% of them seen just once.

The source is a woman aged 18-30 years with Graves' hyperthyroidism. The V and J genes are TRBV19 and TRBJ2-3; 9 bases are shared with TRBD2. The sequenced sample was blood. The DNA for the CDR3 is TGTGCCAGTAAGCGGGAGGACACAGATACGCAGTATTTT. Its protein is CASKREDTDTQYF.